The rows below give T cell receptor beta chains drawn from one sample of a study of blood T cells in healthy people across ages. TCRdb analysed the 5' RACE reads with MiXCR anew, one entry per CDR3 protein. The profile covers 1,500,000 or so distinct CDR3 sequences, with roughly 60% appearing a single time and 6.5% to 8.5% taken by the ten largest. The sequenced material came from blood. These receptors were taken from a man younger than 30 in good health. Both conserved end residues are part of each CDR3. A D gene is named only where the DNA matches it firmly. Clone size, where shown, is once, few, many, or a class for clones that have expanded.

abundance	len	v_gene	j_gene	d_gene	CDR3aa	CDR3nt
-	13	TRBV20-1	TRBJ2-5	-	CSASVLQGETQYF	TGCAGTGCTTCCGTCTTACAAGGGGAGACCCAGTACTTC
-	16	TRBV7-8	TRBJ1-3	-	CASSSNDRPAGNTIYF	TGTGCCAGCAGCTCAAATGACAGGCCCGCGGGAAACACCATATATTTT
few	16	TRBV7-8	TRBJ2-5	TRBD2	CASSRTGLLSSETQYF	TGTGCCAGCTCTCGAACGGGACTATTATCCTCAGAGACCCAGTACTTC
-	12	TRBV6-1	TRBJ2-7	-	CASSEWSYEQYF	TGTGCCAGCAGTGAATGGTCCTACGAGCAGTACTTC
few	16	TRBV25-1	TRBJ2-1	-	CASRPDSRGFYNEQFF	TGTGCCAGCAGGCCCGACTCAAGGGGATTTTACAATGAGCAGTTCTTC
-	12	TRBV9	TRBJ2-3	-	CASSGSEGTQYF	TGTGCCAGCAGCGGTTCCGAGGGTACGCAGTATTTT
-	13	TRBV4-1	TRBJ1-5	-	CASSHSLGQPQHF	TGCGCCAGCAGCCACTCCCTGGGACAGCCCCAGCATTTT
-	14	TRBV20-1	TRBJ1-1	-	CSAPDSLGNTEAFF	TGCAGTGCTCCGGACAGCCTGGGGAACACTGAAGCTTTCTTT
-	12	TRBV12-3/TRBV12-4	TRBJ2-5	-	CASRDSKNEQYF	TGTGCCAGCAGGGACAGCAAGAATGAGCAGTACTTC
-	11	TRBV20-1	TRBJ2-7	TRBD2	CGAIGGGVQYF	TGCGGAGCGATTGGCGGGGGAGTACAGTACTTC